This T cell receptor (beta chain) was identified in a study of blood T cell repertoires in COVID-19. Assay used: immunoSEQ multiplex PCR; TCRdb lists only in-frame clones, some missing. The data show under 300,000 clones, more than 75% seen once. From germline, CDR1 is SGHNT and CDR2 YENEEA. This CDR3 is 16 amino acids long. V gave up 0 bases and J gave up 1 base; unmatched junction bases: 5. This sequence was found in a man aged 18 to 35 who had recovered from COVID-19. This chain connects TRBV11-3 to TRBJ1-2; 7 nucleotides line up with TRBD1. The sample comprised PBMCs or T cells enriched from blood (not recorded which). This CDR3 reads CASSLDTGTDNYGYTF. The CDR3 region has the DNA TGTGCCAGCAGCTTAGACACCGGGACAGATAACTATGGCTACACCTTC. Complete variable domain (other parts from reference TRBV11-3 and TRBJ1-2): EAGVVQSPRYKIIEKKQPVAFWCNPISGHNTLYWYLQNLGQGPELLIRYENEEAVDDSQLPKDRFSAERLKGVDSTLKIQPAELGDSAVYLCASSLDTGTDNYGYTFGSGTRLTVV.